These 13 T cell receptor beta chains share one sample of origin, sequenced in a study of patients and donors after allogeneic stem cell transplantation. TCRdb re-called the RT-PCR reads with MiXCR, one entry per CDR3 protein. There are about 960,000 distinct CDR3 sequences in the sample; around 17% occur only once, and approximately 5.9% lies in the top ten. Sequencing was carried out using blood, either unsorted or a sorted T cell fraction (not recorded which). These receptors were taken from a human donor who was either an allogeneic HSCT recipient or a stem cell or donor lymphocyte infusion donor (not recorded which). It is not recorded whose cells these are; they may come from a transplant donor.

CDR3 sequence (DNA): TGTGCCAGCTCCGGACTAGCGGGGGAAGTGGATGAGCAGTTCTTC. Amino acids: CASSGLAGEVDEQFF. V is TRBV18 and J is TRBJ2-1; 13 positions agree with TRBD2. The germline gives CDR1 KGHSH, CDR2 LQKENI. The CDR3 contains 15 residues. The V and J ends lost 6 bases and 8 bases, in that order; junction bases with no gene match: 7.

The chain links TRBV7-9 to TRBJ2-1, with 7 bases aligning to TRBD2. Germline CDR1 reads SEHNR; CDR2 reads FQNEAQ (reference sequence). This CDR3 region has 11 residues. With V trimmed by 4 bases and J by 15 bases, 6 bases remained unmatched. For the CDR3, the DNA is TGTGCCAGCAGCTGGGGGGGGTGGTGGTTCTTC. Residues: CASSWGGWWFF.

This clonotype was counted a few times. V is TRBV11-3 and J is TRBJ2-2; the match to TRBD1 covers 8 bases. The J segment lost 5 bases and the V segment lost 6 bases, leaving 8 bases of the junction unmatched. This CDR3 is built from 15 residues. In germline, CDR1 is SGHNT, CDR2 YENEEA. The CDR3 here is CASSQDRGRTGELFF. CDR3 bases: TGTGCCAGCAGTCAAGACAGGGGTAGGACCGGGGAGCTGTTTTTT.

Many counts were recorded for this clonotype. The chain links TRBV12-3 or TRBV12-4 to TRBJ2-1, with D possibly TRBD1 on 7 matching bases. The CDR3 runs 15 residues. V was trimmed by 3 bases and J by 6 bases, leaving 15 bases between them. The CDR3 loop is CASSFEGQRVNEQFF. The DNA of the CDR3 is TGTGCCAGCAGTTTTGAGGGACAGCGGGTCAATGAGCAGTTCTTC.

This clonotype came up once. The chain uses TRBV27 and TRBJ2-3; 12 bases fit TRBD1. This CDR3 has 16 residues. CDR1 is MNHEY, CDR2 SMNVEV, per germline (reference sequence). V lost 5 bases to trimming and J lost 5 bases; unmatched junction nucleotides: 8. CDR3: CASSPRDRGQRDTQYF. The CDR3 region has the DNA TGTGCCAGCAGTCCCAGGGACAGGGGGCAAAGAGATACGCAGTATTTT.

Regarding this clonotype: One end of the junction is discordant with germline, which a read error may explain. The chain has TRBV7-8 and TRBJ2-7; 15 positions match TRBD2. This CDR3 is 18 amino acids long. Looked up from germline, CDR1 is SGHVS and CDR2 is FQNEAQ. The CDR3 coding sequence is TGTGTCAGCAGCTTAGGGACCGAAGGACTAGCGGGGGGGTACGAGCAGTACTTC. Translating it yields CVSSLGTEGLAGGYEQYF.

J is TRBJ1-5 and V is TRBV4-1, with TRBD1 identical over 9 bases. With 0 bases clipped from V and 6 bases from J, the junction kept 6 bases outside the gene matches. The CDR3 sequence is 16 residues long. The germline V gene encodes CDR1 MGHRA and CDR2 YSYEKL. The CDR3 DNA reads TGCGCCAGCAGCCAAGAAGGGGGACAGGGAGGTCAGCCCCAGCATTTT. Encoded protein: CASSQEGGQGGQPQHF.

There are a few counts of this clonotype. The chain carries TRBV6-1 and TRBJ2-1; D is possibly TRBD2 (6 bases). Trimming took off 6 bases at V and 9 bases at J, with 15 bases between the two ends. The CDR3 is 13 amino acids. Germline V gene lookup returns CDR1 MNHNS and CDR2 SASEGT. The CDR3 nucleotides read TGTGCCAGCAGGAAGAGGGGAGGTAGTGAGCAGTTCTTC. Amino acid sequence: CASRKRGGSEQFF.

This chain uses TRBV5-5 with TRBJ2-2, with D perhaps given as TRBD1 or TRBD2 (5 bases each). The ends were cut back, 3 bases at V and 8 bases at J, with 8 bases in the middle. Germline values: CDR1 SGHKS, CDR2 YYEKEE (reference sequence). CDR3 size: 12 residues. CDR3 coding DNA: TGTGCCAGCAGCTGGGGGTCGGGGGAGCTGTTTTTT. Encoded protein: CASSWGSGELFF.

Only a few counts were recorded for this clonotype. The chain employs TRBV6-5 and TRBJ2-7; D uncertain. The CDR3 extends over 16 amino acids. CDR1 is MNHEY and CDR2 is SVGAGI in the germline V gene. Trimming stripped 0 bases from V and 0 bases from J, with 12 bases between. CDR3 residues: CASSYSSLESSYEQYF. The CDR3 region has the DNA TGTGCCAGCAGTTACTCATCCTTGGAGTCCTCCTACGAGCAGTACTTC.

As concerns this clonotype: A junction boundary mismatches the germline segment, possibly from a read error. The CDR3 DNA is TGCAGTGCTACCCCTCTAGCGGGAGTTACGAATACGCAGTTTTTT. This translates into CSATPLAGVTNTQFF. The rearrangement links TRBV20-1 to TRBJ2-3; TRBD2 matches at 10 bases. The germline CDR1 and CDR2 sequences are DFQATT and SNEGSKA (reference sequence). The CDR3 is made up of 15 amino acids.

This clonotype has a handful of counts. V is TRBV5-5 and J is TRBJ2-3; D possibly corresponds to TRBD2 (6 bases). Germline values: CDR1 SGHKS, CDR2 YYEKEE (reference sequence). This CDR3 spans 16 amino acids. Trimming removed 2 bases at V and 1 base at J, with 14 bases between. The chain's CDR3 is CASSFEAGIGTDTQYF. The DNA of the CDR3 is TGTGCCAGCAGCTTCGAGGCGGGAATAGGCACAGATACGCAGTATTTT.

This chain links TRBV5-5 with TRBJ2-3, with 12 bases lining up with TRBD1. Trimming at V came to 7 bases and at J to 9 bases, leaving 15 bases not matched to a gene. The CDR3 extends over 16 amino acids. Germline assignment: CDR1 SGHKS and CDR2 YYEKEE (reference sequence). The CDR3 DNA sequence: TGTGCCAGCGGGACCGGGACAGGGGGCCCAACTTACACGCAGTATTTT. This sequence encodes CASGTGTGGPTYTQYF.